These 9 T cell receptor beta chains were sequenced from one sample in a study of T cells in Graves' hyperthyroidism and ophthalmopathy. Amplification targeted TCR beta CDR3 regions from RNA transcripts. The HTBI primer set was used in a first-round RT-PCR of the TCR CDR3. TCRdb independently ran MiXCR on the multiplex PCR reads; one entry per CDR3 protein. Seen here are roughly 700,000 distinct CDR3 sequences, 30% to 40% observed once, and the top ten hold 30% to 40%. The material sequenced was blood. The receptors were sampled from a woman in her thirties or forties with Graves' hyperthyroidism.

The rearrangement links TRBV2 to TRBJ2-5; TRBD2 aligns across 13 bases. J was trimmed by 5 bases and V by 6 bases; bases with no gene match: 9. CDR1 and CDR2 from the germline V gene are SNHLY and FYNNEI. CDR3 length equals 16 residues. As DNA, the CDR3 is TGTGCCAGCAGAACACCGGGACTAGCGGGACTGGAGACCCAGTACTTC. Protein sequence: CASRTPGLAGLETQYF.

V gene TRBV20-1 combines with J gene TRBJ2-5; TRBD1 is a possible D gene (5 bases). Germline assignment: CDR1 DFQATT and CDR2 SNEGSKA (reference sequence). V lost 4 bases, J lost 4 bases, and 16 bases lay in between. This CDR3 contains 14 residues. CDR3 sequence reads: CSAMGPNQGETQYF. Written as DNA, the CDR3 is TGCAGTGCTATGGGGCCCAACCAAGGAGAGACCCAGTACTTC.

This chain connects TRBV20-1 to TRBJ2-7; 7 bases are a match to TRBD1. Germline CDR1 and CDR2: DFQATT and SNEGSKA (reference sequence). V gave up 6 bases and J gave up 3 bases; unmatched junction bases: 11. The CDR3 loop spans 14 amino acids. The CDR3 protein is CSARDRDSYYEQYF. In DNA form, the CDR3 reads TGCAGTGCCAGGGACCGGGACAGCTACTACGAGCAGTACTTC.

The rearrangement uses TRBV6-5 and TRBJ2-2; D unresolved. The CDR3 contains 15 residues. The V end lost 2 bases, the J end lost 4 bases, and 11 bases lay between the germline ends. Germline assignment: CDR1 MNHEY and CDR2 SVGAGI. CDR3 bases: TGTGCCAGCAGTTACGAACCCGTGGGCACCGGGGAGCTGTTTTTT. Its translation is CASSYEPVGTGELFF.

This clonotype was seen a handful of times. This chain uses TRBV20-1 with TRBJ2-7; possibly TRBD1 for D (6 bases). Trimming stripped 3 bases from V and 2 bases from J, with 20 bases between. Looked up from germline, CDR1 is DFQATT and CDR2 is SNEGSKA (reference sequence). The CDR3 has 16 residues. This CDR3 is CSASAGAKGSPYEQYF. Here the CDR3 DNA reads TGCAGTGCTAGTGCAGGGGCAAAGGGTAGTCCCTACGAGCAGTACTTC.

This clonotype was seen more than once but under ten times. The chain recombines TRBV7-8 with TRBJ1-3; D gene unclear. The CDR3 covers 16 residues. The germline V and J ends were trimmed by 8 bases and 0 bases, with 17 bases remaining between them. Germline CDR1 SGHVS, CDR2 FQNEAQ. CDR3 nucleotide sequence: TGTGCCAGCTCACCGTCGTACGTTATCTCTGGAAACACCATATATTTT. Translating gives CASSPSYVISGNTIYF.

The chain has TRBV7-9 and TRBJ1-2; 12 positions match TRBD1. The germline V gene encodes CDR1 SEHNR and CDR2 FQNEAQ (reference sequence). The CDR3 runs 15 residues. The V segment lost 3 bases and the J segment 8 bases; nucleotides outside the gene matches: 7. CDR3 in amino acids: CASSFSGQGAGGYTF. CDR3 DNA: TGTGCCAGCAGCTTTTCGGGACAGGGGGCTGGCGGCTACACCTTC.

V is TRBV5-5 and J is TRBJ1-1, with D perhaps matching TRBD1 (5 bases). Germline V gene lookup returns CDR1 SGHKS and CDR2 YYEKEE (reference sequence). CDR3 length: 14 residues. The germline V and J ends were trimmed by 4 bases and 1 base, with 11 bases remaining between them. The DNA of the CDR3 is TGTGCCAGCAGCCCCAGGGTAACGAACACTGAAGCTTTCTTT. It is translated as CASSPRVTNTEAFF.

This clonotype was recorded only once. This rearrangement joins TRBV29-1 to TRBJ2-5, with D perhaps matching TRBD2 (5 bases). The CDR3 consists of 12 residues. Germline loops: CDR1 SQVTM, CDR2 ANQGSEA. Trimming cost V 8 bases and J 5 bases, with 15 bases left between them. This chain's CDR3 is CSTDGGEETQYF. The CDR3 region has the DNA TGCAGCACCGACGGAGGCGAGGAGACCCAGTACTTC.